Below are 8 T cell receptor beta chains sequenced from a single sample in a study of graft-versus-host responses after intestinal transplantation. Which antigens these TCRs recognize remains unknown. The data were produced by immunoSEQ multiplex PCR, yet TCRdb's version contains in-frame clones alone and is incomplete. The sample comprises 75,000 to 100,000 clones, more than 85% of which are singletons, and around 0.17% rests with the top ten. The sequences come from unstimulated CD4+ T cells sorted from spleen or lymph node cells, collected before intestinal transplant. The source of these receptors is a human donor who received an intestinal transplant.

This clone has a single count. This chain links TRBV18 with TRBJ1-2; maybe TRBD1 (5 bases). Trimming took off 3 bases at V and 0 bases at J, with 17 bases between the two ends. From germline, CDR1 is KGHSH and CDR2 LQKENI. This CDR3 has 17 residues. CDR3 bases: TGTGCCAGCTCACCTCGACTCGCGGACACTGCTAACTATGGCTACACCTTC. It translates to CASSPRLADTANYGYTF.

This chain joins TRBV29-1 and TRBJ1-5; the D gene is possibly TRBD1 (6 bases). CDR1 and CDR2 (germline): SQVTM, ANQGSEA. The CDR3 totals 12 residues. Trimming took off 4 bases at V and 5 bases at J, with 9 bases between the two ends. CDR3 coding DNA: TGCAGCGTTGGGGCAGGGGATCAGCCCCAGCATTTT. Translated: CSVGAGDQPQHF.

V is TRBV19 and J is TRBJ1-6; possible D gene TRBD1, 5 bases. V was clipped by 5 bases and J by 7 bases, with 12 bases between them. The CDR3 has 14 residues. The germline CDR1 and CDR2 sequences are LNHDA and SQIVND (reference sequence). CDR3 in amino acids: CASSPRTPNSPLHF. Here the CDR3 DNA reads TGTGCCAGTAGTCCCCGGACACCGAATTCACCCCTCCACTTT.

This chain connects TRBV4-1 to TRBJ2-3; D is unclear. The germline gives CDR1 MGHRA, CDR2 YSYEKL. The CDR3 runs 15 residues. V was pared by 1 base and J by 5 bases, with 13 bases between. The CDR3 sequence is CASSQVEAHRDTQYF. The CDR3 DNA sequence: TGCGCCAGCAGCCAAGTCGAAGCTCATCGAGATACGCAGTATTTT.

This clone was counted a single time. The rearrangement links TRBV5-1 to TRBJ2-5, with a weak D call TRBD1 (7 bases). This CDR3 spans 15 amino acids. The V end was cut by 5 bases, the J end by 8 bases, with 22 bases between. Germline V gene data show CDR1 as SGHRS and CDR2 as YFSETQ. CDR3 sequence (DNA): TGCGCCAGCAGGGTGGCCTACCAGGGGGGAGAAACCCAGTACTTC. Its protein is CASRVAYQGGETQYF.

CDR3 in DNA: TGTGCCAGCAGCTTATATTGGGGGGTAGCGGGGCACCAGTACTTC. This encodes CASSLYWGVAGHQYF. V and J are TRBV7-2 and TRBJ2-5; 8 bases map to TRBD2. The V gene's germline CDR1 is SGHTA and CDR2 FQGNSA. V shed 2 bases, J shed 10 bases, and the junction held 12 bases outside the gene matches. The CDR3 consists of 15 residues.

The rearrangement uses TRBV9 and TRBJ1-2, with D possibly TRBD1 on 6 matching bases. Germline V lookup: CDR1 SGDLS, CDR2 YYNGEE. This CDR3 has 14 residues. The V end was cut by 2 bases, the J end by 3 bases, with 11 bases between. As DNA, the CDR3 is TGTGCCAGCAGCGTTGACCAGGGGCACTATGGCTACACCTTC. It encodes CASSVDQGHYGYTF.

CDR3 nucleotide sequence: TGTGCCAGCGGAAAGCGGGTCGGCGACAATGAGCAGTTCTTC. This encodes CASGKRVGDNEQFF. This rearrangement joins TRBV27 to TRBJ2-1, with a possible D match to TRBD2 (6 bases). The CDR3 loop spans 14 amino acids. Germline CDR1 reads MNHEY; CDR2 reads SMNVEV (reference sequence). Trimming stripped 8 bases from V and 5 bases from J, with 16 bases between.